Following are 21 T cell receptor beta chains from one sample sequenced in a study of Graves' ophthalmopathy and Graves' hyperthyroidism. Amplifying from RNA transcripts, the study obtained TCR beta CDR3 regions. Investigators did first-round RT-PCR with HTBI primers, then second-round multiplex PCR. TCRdb reprocessed the multiplex PCR reads via MiXCR and lists one record per CDR3 protein. The repertoire includes around 340,000 distinct CDR3 sequences, 15% to 20% of them detected once, and about 12% sits in the top ten. Sequencing used peripheral blood. These receptors were taken from an adult man with Graves' ophthalmopathy.

The sample holds many counts of this clonotype. The chain is built from TRBV20-1 and TRBJ2-3; D is possibly TRBD2 (5 bases). The CDR3 runs to 14 residues. Germline-derived CDR1 and CDR2 are DFQATT and SNEGSKA (reference sequence). V was shortened by 3 bases and J by 0 bases, with 10 bases between the two germline ends. In DNA, the CDR3 is TGCAGTGCTAGTTGGCGGACTAGCACAGATACGCAGTATTTT. This translates into CSASWRTSTDTQYF.

This clonotype was seen at least ten times. The rearrangement uses TRBV2 and TRBJ1-5, with D hard to call. V lost 7 bases and J lost 5, with 12 bases in between. This CDR3 has 13 residues. Per germline, CDR1 SNHLY and CDR2 FYNNEI. CDR3 bases: TGTGCCAGCATTGGTGAACGGGATCAGCCCCAGCATTTT. Amino acids: CASIGERDQPQHF.

The sample holds many counts of this clonotype. This chain uses TRBV7-2 with TRBJ2-7; 8 bases agree with TRBD2. With V trimmed by 5 bases and J by 2 bases, 5 bases remained unmatched. This CDR3 spans 14 amino acids. CDR1 SGHTA and CDR2 FQGNSA come from the germline V gene. This chain's CDR3 is CASSPGGLPYEQYF. The CDR3 bases are TGTGCCAGCAGCCCGGGGGGGCTCCCCTACGAGCAGTACTTC.

This clonotype was seen many times. The chain is built from TRBV5-6 and TRBJ2-5, with D perhaps assigned TRBD1 or TRBD2 (6 bases each). CDR1 and CDR2 (germline): SGHDT, YYEEEE. V was trimmed by 1 base and J by 1 base, leaving 11 bases between them. The CDR3 runs 15 residues. CDR3 amino acids: CASSLRGTFQETQYF. The CDR3 DNA is TGTGCCAGCAGCTTGCGCGGGACATTCCAAGAGACCCAGTACTTC.

This clonotype was detected a few times. This chain joins TRBV30 and TRBJ2-7; weak D call: TRBD1 (5 bases). In germline, CDR1 is GTSNPN, CDR2 SVGIG (reference sequence). The CDR3 is 11 residues long. Trimming took 4 bases from V and 2 from J, leaving 6 bases between them. The CDR3 DNA reads TGTGCCTGGAAAGGGGCCTACGAGCAGTACTTC. Translation gives CAWKGAYEQYF.

This clonotype was counted ten times or more. This chain uses TRBV19 with TRBJ1-5, with unresolved D. Trimming left V 3 bases short and J 5 bases short, with 8 bases between. CDR1 and CDR2 (germline): LNHDA, SQIVND (reference sequence). This CDR3 region has 13 residues. Here the CDR3 reads CASSITGYQPQHF. The CDR3 coding sequence is TGTGCCAGTAGTATCACGGGGTATCAGCCCCAGCATTTT.

Of note for this clonotype: One end of the junction varies from germline; a read error may be responsible. The chain joins TRBV2 to TRBJ2-7, with D possibly called TRBD1 or TRBD2 (7 bases each). Per germline, CDR1 SNHLY and CDR2 FYNNEI. CDR3 size: 15 residues. The CDR3 reads CASSLKQGGNYEQSF. CDR3 bases: TGTGCCAGCAGTTTAAAGCAGGGGGGGAACTACGAGCAGTCCTTC.

This clonotype was found many times. This chain links TRBV28 with TRBJ2-7; 7 positions agree with TRBD1. This CDR3 is built from 14 residues. From germline, CDR1 is MDHEN and CDR2 SYDVKM. The trim removed 5 bases at V and 6 bases at J, leaving 10 bases unmatched. The DNA for the CDR3 is TGTGCCAGCAGTATACCGGGACAGCTCGTCGAGCAGTACTTC. Residues: CASSIPGQLVEQYF.

This clonotype was seen at least ten times. This chain uses TRBV20-1 with TRBJ2-7, with 7 positions matching TRBD2. The germline V gene encodes CDR1 DFQATT and CDR2 SNEGSKA (reference sequence). The CDR3 runs 15 residues. The trim removed 4 bases at V and 2 bases at J, leaving 11 bases unmatched. The CDR3 loop is CSAMDMEAGAYEQYF. CDR3 nucleotide sequence: TGCAGTGCTATGGACATGGAGGCGGGGGCCTACGAGCAGTACTTC.

This clonotype was found many times. This chain connects TRBV30 to TRBJ1-2, with D perhaps matching TRBD1 (5 bases). CDR3 length: 13 amino acids. Trimming cost V 3 bases and J 7 bases, with 15 bases left between them. Germline assignment: CDR1 GTSNPN and CDR2 SVGIG (reference sequence). DNA for the CDR3: TGTGCCTGGAGCCTCGAGGGGCTGAGTGGCTACACCTTC. This gives the protein CAWSLEGLSGYTF.

Ten or more counts support this clonotype. The V and J genes are TRBV15 and TRBJ2-5, with 10 bases aligning to TRBD1. The CDR3 loop spans 17 amino acids. V lost 1 base to trimming and J lost 1 base; unmatched junction nucleotides: 6. Germline CDR1 LNHNV, CDR2 YYDKDF (reference sequence). The DNA for the CDR3 is TGTGCCACCAGCAGAGGGACAGGGGGATTGGGCCAAGAGACCCAGTACTTC. Its protein is CATSRGTGGLGQETQYF. The variable domain in full, completed from reference TRBV15 and TRBJ2-5, reads DAMVIQNPRYQVTQFGKPVTLSCSQTLNHNVMYWYQQKSSQAPKLLFHYYDKDFNNEADTPDNFQSRRPNTSFCFLDIRSPGLGDTAMYLCATSRGTGGLGQETQYFGPGTRLLVL.

In its sample, this clonotype was seen many times. V and J are TRBV7-6 and TRBJ2-2; possibly TRBD2 for D (6 bases). Trimming took 5 bases from V and 7 from J, leaving 17 bases between them. Germline values: CDR1 SGHVS, CDR2 FNYEAQ. The CDR3 is 15 amino acids. As DNA, the CDR3 is TGTGCCAGCAGCCAAAGCGTACGGGAGTTCGGGGAGCTGTTTTTT. This sequence encodes CASSQSVREFGELFF.

The sample holds many counts of this clonotype. The V and J genes are TRBV11-2 and TRBJ2-5; D might be TRBD1 (6 bases). Between the trimmed V and J ends, which lost 5 bases and 4 bases, there was a span of 11 bases. This CDR3 contains 13 residues. Germline V CDR1 and CDR2: SGHAT, FQNNGV. This CDR3 reads CASSNGQSETQYF. The CDR3 coding sequence is TGTGCCAGCAGCAACGGACAGTCAGAGACCCAGTACTTC.

This clonotype came up many times. This chain links TRBV11-3 with TRBJ2-7; 13 bases are shared with TRBD2. Germline V lookup: CDR1 SGHNT, CDR2 YENEEA. J was trimmed by 3 bases and V by 5 bases; bases with no gene match: 4. The CDR3 runs to 15 residues. The CDR3 DNA is TGTGCCAGCAGCGCGAGGACTAGCGGGAGCTACGAGCAGTACTTC. It encodes CASSARTSGSYEQYF.

This clonotype was seen repeatedly, ten times or more. The chain is built from TRBV12-3 or TRBV12-4 and TRBJ2-4; weak D call: TRBD2 (6 bases). The CDR3 totals 16 residues. V was pared by 3 bases and J by 0 bases, with 12 bases between. CDR3 coding DNA: TGTGCCAGCAGTTTCCCTAGCGAACTAGCCAAAAACATTCAGTACTTC. The encoded protein is CASSFPSELAKNIQYF.

The sample holds many counts of this clonotype. The chain carries TRBV9 and TRBJ2-7; D is unresolved. This CDR3 has 11 amino acids. Germline-derived CDR1 and CDR2 are SGDLS and YYNGEE. V gave up 3 bases and J gave up 6 bases, with 7 bases separating them. DNA for the CDR3: TGTGCCAGCAGCGCGAGCGCCGAGCAGTACTTC. Protein product: CASSASAEQYF.

This clonotype was counted at least ten times. The rearrangement links TRBV12-3 or TRBV12-4 to TRBJ2-7; tentatively, D is TRBD1 (5 bases). V lost 3 bases and J lost 4, with 7 bases in between. The CDR3 contains 12 residues. The CDR3 loop is CASSLTAYEQYF. The CDR3 coding sequence is TGTGCCAGCAGTTTGACAGCTTACGAGCAGTACTTC.

This clonotype was seen ten or more times. The chain has TRBV4-1 and TRBJ2-5, with 15 nucleotides matching TRBD2. This CDR3 comprises 17 residues. In germline, CDR1 is MGHRA, CDR2 YSYEKL. The V segment lost 1 base and the J segment 5 bases; nucleotides outside the gene matches: 5. CDR3 sequence: CASSQATGTSGGETQYF. The CDR3 coding sequence is TGCGCCAGCAGCCAAGCCACCGGGACTAGCGGGGGGGAGACCCAGTACTTC.

Ten or more counts support this clonotype. The rearrangement links TRBV28 to TRBJ1-5, with D perhaps TRBD1 (5 bases). The CDR3 is made up of 16 amino acids. Trimming removed 6 bases from V and 2 bases from J, with 17 bases in between. Germline CDR1 MDHEN, CDR2 SYDVKM. The CDR3 reads CASSSGGLVGNQPQHF. In nucleotides, the CDR3 is TGTGCCAGCAGCTCGGGGGGTCTGGTTGGCAATCAGCCCCAGCATTTT.

The sample holds a few counts of this clonotype. The chain employs TRBV18 and TRBJ1-3; no clear D gene. Between the trimmed V and J ends, which lost 3 bases and 0 bases, there was a span of 12 bases. CDR3 length: 16 residues. Germline V gene data show CDR1 as KGHSH and CDR2 as LQKENI. The DNA of the CDR3 is TGTGCCAGCTCACCGTTCTCAGAGACCTCTGGAAACACCATATATTTT. Its protein product is CASSPFSETSGNTIYF. Supplemented by reference TRBV18 and TRBJ1-3, the full variable domain reads NAGVMQNPRHLVRRRGQEARLRCSPMKGHSHVYWYRQLPEEGLKFMVYLQKENIIDESGMPKERFSAEFPKEGPSILRIQQVVRGDSAAYFCASSPFSETSGNTIYFGEGSWLTVV.

This clonotype came up many times. The chain links TRBV3-1 to TRBJ1-1, with 8 bases matching TRBD1. The CDR3 runs 14 residues. V dropped 2 bases and J dropped 12; count of bases not matched to a gene: 11. The germline gives CDR1 LGHDT, CDR2 YNNKEL (reference sequence). CDR3 DNA: TGTGCCAGCAGCCAATTTACGGGACAGGCCAAGACTTTCTTT. Its protein product is CASSQFTGQAKTFF.